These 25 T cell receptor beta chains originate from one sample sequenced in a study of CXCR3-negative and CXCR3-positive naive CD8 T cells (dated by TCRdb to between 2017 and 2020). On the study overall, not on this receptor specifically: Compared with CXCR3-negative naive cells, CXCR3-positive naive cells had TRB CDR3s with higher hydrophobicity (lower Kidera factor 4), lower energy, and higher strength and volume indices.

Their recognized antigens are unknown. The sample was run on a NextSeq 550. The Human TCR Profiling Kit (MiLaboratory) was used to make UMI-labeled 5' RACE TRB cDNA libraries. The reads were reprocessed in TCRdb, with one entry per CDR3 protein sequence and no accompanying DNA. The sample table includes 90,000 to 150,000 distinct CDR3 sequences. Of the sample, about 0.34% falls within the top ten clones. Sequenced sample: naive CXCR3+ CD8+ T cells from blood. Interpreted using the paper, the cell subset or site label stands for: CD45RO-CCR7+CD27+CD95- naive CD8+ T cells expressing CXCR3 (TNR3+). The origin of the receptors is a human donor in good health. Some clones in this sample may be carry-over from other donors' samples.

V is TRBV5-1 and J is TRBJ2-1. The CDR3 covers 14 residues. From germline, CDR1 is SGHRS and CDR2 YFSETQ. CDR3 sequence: CASSLDRDRGEQFF.

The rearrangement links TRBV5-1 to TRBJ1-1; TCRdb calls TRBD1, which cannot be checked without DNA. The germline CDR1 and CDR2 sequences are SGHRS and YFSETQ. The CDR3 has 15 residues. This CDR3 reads CASSSVTGGNTEAFF.

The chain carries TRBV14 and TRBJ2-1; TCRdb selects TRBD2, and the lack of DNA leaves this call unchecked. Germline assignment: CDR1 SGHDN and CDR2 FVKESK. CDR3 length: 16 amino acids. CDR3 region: CASSDEPGGGSYEQFF.

This CDR3 is CASSRANEQFF. This chain uses TRBV7-9 with TRBJ2-1. Germline V gives CDR1 SEHNR, CDR2 FQNEAQ (reference sequence). The CDR3 runs 11 residues.

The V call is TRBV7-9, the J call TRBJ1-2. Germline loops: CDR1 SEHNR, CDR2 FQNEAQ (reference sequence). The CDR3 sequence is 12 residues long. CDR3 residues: CASSIGLPGYTF.

The CDR3 reads CSVEDVSKYEQYF. The chain carries TRBV29-1 and TRBJ2-7. The CDR3 runs 13 residues. The germline V gene encodes CDR1 SQVTM and CDR2 ANQGSEA.

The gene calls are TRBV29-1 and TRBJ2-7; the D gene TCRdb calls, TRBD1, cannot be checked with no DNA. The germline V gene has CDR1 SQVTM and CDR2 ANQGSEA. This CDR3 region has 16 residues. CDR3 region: CSVEDGVEDRHYEQYF.

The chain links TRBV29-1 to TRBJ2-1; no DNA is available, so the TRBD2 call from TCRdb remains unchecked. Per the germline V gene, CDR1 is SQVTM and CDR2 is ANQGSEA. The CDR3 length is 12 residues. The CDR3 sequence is CSVEDRPRKQFF.

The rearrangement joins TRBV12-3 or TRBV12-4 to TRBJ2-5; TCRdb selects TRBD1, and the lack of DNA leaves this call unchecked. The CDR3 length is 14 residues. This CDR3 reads CASRVRQTQETQYF.

CDR3 loop: CASSLALGQPQHF. The J gene is TRBJ1-5, the V gene TRBV7-6. The CDR3 is 13 amino acids. CDR1 is SGHVS, CDR2 FNYEAQ, per germline.

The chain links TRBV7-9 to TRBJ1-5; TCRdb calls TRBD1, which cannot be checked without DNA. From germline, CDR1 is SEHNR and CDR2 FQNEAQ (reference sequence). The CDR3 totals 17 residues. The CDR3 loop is CASSLVLGQGSNQPQHF.

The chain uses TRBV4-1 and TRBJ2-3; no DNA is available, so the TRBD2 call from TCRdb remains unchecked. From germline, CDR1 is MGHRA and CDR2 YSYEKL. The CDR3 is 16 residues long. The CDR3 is CASSQGTSGHTDTQYF.

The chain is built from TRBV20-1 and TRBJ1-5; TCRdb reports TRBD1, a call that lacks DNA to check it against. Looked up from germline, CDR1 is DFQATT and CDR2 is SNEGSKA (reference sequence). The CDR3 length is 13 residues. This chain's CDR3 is CSASQGAGQPQHF.

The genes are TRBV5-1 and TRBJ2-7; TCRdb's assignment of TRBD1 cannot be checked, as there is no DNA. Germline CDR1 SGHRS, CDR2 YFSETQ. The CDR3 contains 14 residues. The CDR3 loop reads CASSLDRANYEQYF.

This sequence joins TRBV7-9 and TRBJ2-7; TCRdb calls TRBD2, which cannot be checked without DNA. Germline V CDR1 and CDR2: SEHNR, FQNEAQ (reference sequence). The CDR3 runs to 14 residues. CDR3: CASSTGLAVYEQYF.

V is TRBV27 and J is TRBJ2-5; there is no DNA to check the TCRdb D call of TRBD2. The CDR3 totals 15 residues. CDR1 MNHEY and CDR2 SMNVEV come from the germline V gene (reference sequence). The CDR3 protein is CASSSPREGVETQYF.

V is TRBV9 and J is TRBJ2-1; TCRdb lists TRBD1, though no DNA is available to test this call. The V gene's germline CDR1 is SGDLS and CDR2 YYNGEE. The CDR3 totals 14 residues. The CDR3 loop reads CASSPRGLGDEQFF.

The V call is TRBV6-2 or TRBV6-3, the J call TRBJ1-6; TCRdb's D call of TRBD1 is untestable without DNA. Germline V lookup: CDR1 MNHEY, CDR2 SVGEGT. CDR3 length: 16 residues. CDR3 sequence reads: CASSSLDSSFLRALHF.

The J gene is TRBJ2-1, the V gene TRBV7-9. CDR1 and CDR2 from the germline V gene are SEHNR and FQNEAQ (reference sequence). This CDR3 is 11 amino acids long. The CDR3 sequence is CASSLALEQFF. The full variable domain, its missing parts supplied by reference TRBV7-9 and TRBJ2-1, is DTGVSQNPRHKITKRGQNVTFRCDPISEHNRLYWYRQTLGQGPEFLTYFQNEAQLEKSRLLSDRFSAERPKGSFSTLEIQRTEQGDSAMYLCASSLALEQFFGPGTRLTVL.

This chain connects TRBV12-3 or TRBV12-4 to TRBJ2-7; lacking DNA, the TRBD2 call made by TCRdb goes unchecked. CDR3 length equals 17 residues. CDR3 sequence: CASSFFGLGLVSYEQYF.

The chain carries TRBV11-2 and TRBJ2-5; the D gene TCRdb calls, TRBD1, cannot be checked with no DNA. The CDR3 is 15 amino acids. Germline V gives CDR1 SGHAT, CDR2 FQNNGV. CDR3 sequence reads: CASSLVGGAWETQYF.

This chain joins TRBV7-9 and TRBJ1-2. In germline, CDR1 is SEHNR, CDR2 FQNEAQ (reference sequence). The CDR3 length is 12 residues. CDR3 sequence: CASTTGGHGYTF.

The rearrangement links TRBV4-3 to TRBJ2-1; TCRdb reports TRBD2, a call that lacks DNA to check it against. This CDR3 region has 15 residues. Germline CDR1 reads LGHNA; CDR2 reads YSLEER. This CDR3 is CASSRGLAGGNEQFF.

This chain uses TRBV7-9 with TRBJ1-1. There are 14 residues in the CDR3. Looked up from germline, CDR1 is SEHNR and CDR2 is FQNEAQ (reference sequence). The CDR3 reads CASSHPSWITEAFF.

CDR3 amino acids: CASGSLAGVITDTQYF. The chain recombines TRBV7-8 with TRBJ2-3; without DNA, the TCRdb call of TRBD2 cannot be checked. The CDR3 loop spans 16 amino acids. Germline V gene lookup returns CDR1 SGHVS and CDR2 FQNEAQ. The complete variable domain, with remaining parts taken from reference TRBV7-8 and TRBJ2-3, reads GAGVSQSPRYKVAKRGQDVALRCDPISGHVSLFWYQQALGQGPEFLTYFQNEAQLDKSGLPSDRFFAERPEGSVSTLKIQRTQQEDSAVYLCASGSLAGVITDTQYFGPGTRLTVL.